This is a list of T cell receptor beta chains from one sample in a study of T cells in Graves' hyperthyroidism and ophthalmopathy. Each CDR3 protein gets one entry after TCRdb re-called the multiplex PCR reads with MiXCR. The sample shows about 380,000 distinct CDR3 sequences, around 13% of them seen only once. The specimen sequenced was blood. These receptors were taken from a woman aged 60-70 years with Graves' hyperthyroidism. The CDR3 runs from the conserved cysteine through the conserved F or W. The D gene is left open where the match is weak. Clone size is shown for a subset of rows, as once, few, many or a class of expanded clone.

J gene,clone size,D gene,V gene,CDR3 protein,CDR3 DNA
TRBJ2-3,few,.,TRBV3-1,CASSPAGVSTDTQYF,TGTGCCAGCAGCCCGGCCGGGGTTAGCACAGATACGCAGTATTTT
TRBJ2-5,many,.,TRBV6-2/TRBV6-3,CASGRRETQYF,TGTGCCAGCGGTCGTAGGGAGACCCAGTACTTC
TRBJ2-1,.,.,TRBV5-8,CASSLHTVRDRDFF,TGTGCCAGCAGCTTACATACGGTTCGAGACAGAGATTTCTTC
TRBJ2-7,many,TRBD2,TRBV29-1,CSVGGMSTSSYEQYF,TGCAGCGTTGGTGGGATGTCGACTAGCAGCTACGAGCAGTACTTC
TRBJ2-3,.,.,TRBV5-1,CASSFFGARDTQYF,TGCGCCAGCAGCTTCTTTGGAGCGAGAGATACGCAGTATTTT
TRBJ2-3,many,TRBD2,TRBV9,CASSVASGRSDTQYF,TGTGCCAGCAGCGTAGCTAGCGGGAGATCAGATACGCAGTATTTT
TRBJ2-7,many,TRBD1,TRBV20-1,CSATHRGPYEQYF,TGCAGTGCTACCCACAGGGGACCTTACGAGCAGTACTTC
TRBJ2-1,.,.,TRBV3-1,CAGSLQREQFF,TGTGCCGGCAGCCTCCAAAGGGAGCAGTTCTTC
TRBJ2-7,.,.,TRBV10-3,CAISAVVYEQYF,TGTGCCATCAGCGCCGTGGTCTACGAGCAGTACTTC
TRBJ1-6,many,.,TRBV7-2,CASSWKANSPLHF,TGTGCCAGCAGCTGGAAGGCAAATTCACCCCTCCACTTT
TRBJ1-2,many,.,TRBV12-5,CASGPSRDPGYGYTF,TGTGCTAGTGGCCCCTCCAGGGACCCTGGGTATGGCTACACCTTC
TRBJ2-7,many,.,TRBV12-3/TRBV12-4,CASRADSPGEQYF,TGTGCCAGCAGGGCGGACAGTCCTGGGGAGCAGTACTTC
TRBJ2-7,.,TRBD1,TRBV20-1,CSAGDRDYEQYF,TGCAGTGCCGGGGACAGGGACTACGAGCAGTACTTC
TRBJ2-7,many,TRBD2,TRBV5-1,CASSLDSGTSYEQYF,TGCGCCAGCAGCTTGGACAGCGGGACCTCCTACGAGCAGTACTTC
TRBJ2-3,few,TRBD2,TRBV5-1,CASSLTGGRLAGDSDTQYF,TGCGCCAGCAGCTTGACAGGGGGTCGGCTAGCGGGAGACTCAGATACGCAGTATTTT
TRBJ1-1,many,TRBD1,TRBV29-1,CSVEGDREGAFF,TGCAGCGTTGAGGGGGACAGGGAGGGAGCTTTCTTT
TRBJ2-1,many,TRBD2,TRBV5-6,CASSLGLAGGRQFRNEQFF,TGTGCCAGCAGCTTGGGACTAGCGGGAGGTAGGCAGTTTCGGAATGAGCAGTTCTTC
TRBJ1-5,.,.,TRBV12-3/TRBV12-4,CASRAPPSNQPQHF,TGTGCCAGCCGGGCACCACCTAGCAATCAGCCCCAGCATTTT
TRBJ2-3,.,.,TRBV6-2/TRBV6-3,CASTPDGPADTQYF,TGTGCCAGTACCCCCGACGGCCCCGCAGATACGCAGTATTTT
TRBJ1-1,many,TRBD1,TRBV11-2,CASRTYTRGGNTEAFF,TGTGCCAGCAGAACCTACACCAGGGGGGGGAACACTGAAGCTTTCTTT
TRBJ1-2,many,.,TRBV20-1,CSASPRNRDDGYTF,TGCAGTGCTAGCCCGAGAAACAGGGACGATGGCTACACCTTC
TRBJ1-4,.,.,TRBV5-1,CASSRGRGATNEKLFF,TGCGCCAGCAGCCGCGGACGGGGTGCAACTAATGAAAAACTGTTTTTT
TRBJ2-1,many,.,TRBV7-9,CASSYDYVYNEQFF,TGTGCCAGCAGTTACGACTACGTCTACAATGAGCAGTTCTTC
TRBJ2-7,many,TRBD2,TRBV5-4,CASSLTAGGNFYEQYF,TGTGCCAGCAGCCTGACGGCGGGAGGGAACTTCTACGAGCAGTACTTC
TRBJ1-2,many,.,TRBV5-5,CASSPVASWGPTGNNYGYTF,TGTGCCAGCAGCCCGGTCGCCTCGTGGGGACCAACAGGGAACAACTATGGCTACACCTTC
TRBJ2-2,few,TRBD2,TRBV10-3,CAISASLATNTGELFF,TGTGCCATCAGTGCTTCACTAGCGACCAACACCGGGGAGCTGTTTTTT
TRBJ1-5,many,TRBD1,TRBV28,CASSSQGAWAQPQHF,TGTGCCAGCAGCTCACAGGGGGCGTGGGCTCAGCCCCAGCATTTT
TRBJ2-7,many,.,TRBV6-1,CASSLGGMDSYEQYF,TGTGCCAGCAGCCTAGGCGGGATGGACTCCTACGAGCAGTACTTC
TRBJ1-5,many,.,TRBV7-2,CASSLSPDSNQPQHF,TGTGCCAGCAGCTTAAGTCCCGATAGCAATCAGCCCCAGCATTTT
TRBJ1-5,few,.,TRBV10-3,CAISGNGNQPQHF,TGTGCCATCAGTGGTAACGGAAATCAGCCCCAGCATTTT
TRBJ2-7,.,TRBD1,TRBV29-1,CSVTGQGVRGEQYF,TGCAGCGTTACTGGACAGGGGGTAAGGGGCGAGCAGTACTTC
TRBJ1-2,few,.,TRBV18,CASSPTSGDTLFGYTF,TGTGCCAGCTCACCAACATCGGGGGATACCTTGTTTGGCTACACCTTC
TRBJ1-6,many,TRBD1,TRBV2,CASSSGTANSPLHF,TGTGCCAGCAGCTCCGGGACAGCCAATTCACCCCTCCACTTT
TRBJ2-1,many,TRBD2,TRBV20-1,CSASPGGLSFNEQFF,TGCAGTGCTAGTCCCGGGGGACTATCTTTCAATGAGCAGTTCTTC
TRBJ2-5,many,.,TRBV11-3,CASSFSSRGETQYF,TGTGCCAGCAGCTTCAGCTCGCGCGGGGAGACCCAGTACTTC
TRBJ2-4,few,TRBD1,TRBV11-2,CASSLVAPQGAKNIQYF,TGTGCCAGCAGCTTAGTAGCCCCACAGGGGGCCAAAAACATTCAGTACTTC